This T cell receptor (beta chain) came from a study of blood T cell repertoires in COVID-19. Study details: PBMCs, B-cell-depleted T cells, or T cells were the source of the cDNA or gDNA that made up the material.

Only in-frame clones appear in the TCRdb table, and some are missing; sequencing was by immunoSEQ multiplex PCR. The sample includes fewer than 200,000 clones, around 80% of them seen just once. The V gene lost 0 bases and the J gene lost 4 bases, with 15 bases spanning the gap. CDR1 is KGHSH, CDR2 LQKENI, per germline. This CDR3 comprises 16 residues. The chain recombines TRBV18 with TRBJ1-2; D is possibly TRBD1 (5 bases). Input material: peripheral blood. This sequence was found in a woman aged 80 or over with acute or convalescent COVID-19. The CDR3 coding sequence is TGTGCCAGCTCACCACCCTCAAGGCAGGGTGGCTATGGCTACACCTTC. This encodes CASSPPSRQGGYGYTF.